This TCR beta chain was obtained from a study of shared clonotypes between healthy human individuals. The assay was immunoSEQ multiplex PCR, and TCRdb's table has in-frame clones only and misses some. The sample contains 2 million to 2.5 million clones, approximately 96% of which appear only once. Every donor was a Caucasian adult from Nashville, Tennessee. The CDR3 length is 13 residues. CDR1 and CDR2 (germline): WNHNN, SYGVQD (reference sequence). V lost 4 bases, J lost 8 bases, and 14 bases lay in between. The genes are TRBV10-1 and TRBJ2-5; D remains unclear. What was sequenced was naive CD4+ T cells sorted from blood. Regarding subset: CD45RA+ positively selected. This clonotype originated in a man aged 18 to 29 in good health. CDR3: CASSGSYSGTQYF. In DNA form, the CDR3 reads TGCGCCAGCAGTGGAAGTTACTCGGGTACCCAGTACTTC.